These 30 T cell receptor beta chains originate from one sample sequenced in a study of blood T cell repertoires in COVID-19. TCRdb keeps only in-frame clones here, not all; method: immunoSEQ multiplex PCR. The sample records 100,000 to 150,000 clones, 74% being singletons. What was sequenced was peripheral blood. Receptors were obtained from an older man with COVID-19, enrolled during active disease.

The rearrangement links TRBV7-2 to TRBJ2-1, with TRBD2 identical over 7 bases. This CDR3 region has 14 residues. CDR1 is SGHTA, CDR2 FQGNSA, per germline. The trim removed 1 base at V and 6 bases at J, leaving 3 bases unmatched. CDR3 sequence (DNA): TGTGCCAGCAGCTTAGGGCGGGAGCCCAATGAGCAGTTCTTC. Translation gives CASSLGREPNEQFF.

The chain combines TRBV12-5 with TRBJ2-5; TRBD1 agrees at 12 bases. The CDR3 consists of 16 residues. The germline CDR1 and CDR2 sequences are LGHNT and FRNRAP. V lost 5 bases, J lost 3 bases, and 7 bases stayed unmatched. The CDR3 loop reads CASGKGTGGVEETQYF. CDR3 sequence (DNA): TGTGCTAGTGGTAAGGGGACAGGGGGCGTAGAAGAGACCCAGTACTTC.

The chain uses TRBV19 and TRBJ1-5; TRBD1 is a possible D gene (5 bases). This CDR3 comprises 17 residues. Trimming took off 5 bases at V and 0 bases at J, with 17 bases between the two ends. CDR1 and CDR2 (germline): LNHDA, SQIVND (reference sequence). The CDR3 region has the DNA TGTGCCAGTAGTCTCCCCCGGGGGTCCTATAGCAATCAGCCCCAGCATTTT. Amino acid sequence: CASSLPRGSYSNQPQHF.

V and J are TRBV9 and TRBJ2-3; D possibly corresponds to TRBD2 (6 bases). Between the trimmed V and J ends, which lost 4 bases and 10 bases, there was a span of 19 bases. The CDR3 is 14 amino acids. Germline CDR1 reads SGDLS; CDR2 reads YYNGEE. The CDR3 region is CASSPRERASAQYF. The CDR3 DNA sequence: TGTGCCAGCAGCCCCCGGGAGAGGGCTAGCGCGCAGTATTTT.

This clone appeared a few times. This chain links TRBV5-1 with TRBJ1-3; TRBD1 might be the D (6 bases). Trimming shortened V by 0 bases and J by 2 bases, and 15 bases separated the two germline ends. Germline assignment: CDR1 SGHRS and CDR2 YFSETQ. CDR3 size: 17 residues. As DNA, the CDR3 is TGCGCCAGCAGCTTGGGCAGGGGCGTTATAACTGGAAACACCATATATTTT. It yields the protein CASSLGRGVITGNTIYF. Complete variable domain (other parts from reference TRBV5-1 and TRBJ1-3): KAGVTQTPRYLIKTRGQQVTLSCSPISGHRSVSWYQQTPGQGLQFLFEYFSETQRNKGNFPGRFSGRQFSNSRSEMNVSTLELGDSALYLCASSLGRGVITGNTIYFGEGSWLTVV.

This clone was seen many times. This chain uses TRBV15 with TRBJ2-7; tentative D call: TRBD2 (6 bases). Germline CDR1 LNHNV, CDR2 YYDKDF (reference sequence). V was pared by 1 base and J by 4 bases, with 14 bases between. The CDR3 length is 15 residues. CDR3 loop: CATSRVGGPGYEQYF. The CDR3 coding sequence is TGTGCCACCAGCAGAGTAGGAGGGCCGGGGTACGAGCAGTACTTC.

The chain links TRBV5-4 to TRBJ2-6, with D unclear. The CDR3 contains 14 residues. V lost 4 bases to trimming and J lost 0 bases, with 5 bases between them. Germline CDR1 is SGHNT and CDR2 is YYREEE (reference sequence). CDR3 coding DNA: TGTGCCAGCAGCCCGAGCTCTGGGGCCAACGTCCTGACTTTC. It codes for CASSPSSGANVLTF.

The gene calls are TRBV5-8 and TRBJ1-5; 7 nucleotides line up with TRBD1. Germline CDR1 SGHTS, CDR2 YDEGEE. Losses at the gene ends were 4 bases for V and 4 bases for J; bases not matched to a gene: 8. The CDR3 runs 15 residues. The DNA of the CDR3 is TGTGCCAGCAGCGTCTTCAAGGGGGCAAATCAGCCCCAGCATTTT. Protein sequence: CASSVFKGANQPQHF. Drawing the rest from reference TRBV5-8 and TRBJ1-5, the complete variable domain is EAGVTQSPTHLIKTRGQQATLRCSPISGHTSVYWYQQALGLGLQFLLWYDEGEERNRGNFPPRFSGRQFPNYSSELNVNALELEDSALYLCASSVFKGANQPQHFGDGTRLSIL.

The V gene is TRBV28, the J gene TRBJ1-1; 11 nucleotides agree with TRBD1. This CDR3 is built from 15 residues. Germline V lookup: CDR1 MDHEN, CDR2 SYDVKM. V trimming: 5 bases; J trimming: 5 bases; junction bases outside the gene matches: 7. CDR3 loop: CASSRGTGGRTEAFF. CDR3 DNA sequence: TGTGCCAGCAGTCGAGGGACAGGGGGTAGGACTGAAGCTTTCTTT.

The rearrangement joins TRBV5-5 to TRBJ1-6; 9 nucleotides agree with TRBD1. Germline trimming cut 2 bases from V and 9 bases from J; bases unmatched to any gene: 9. The length of the CDR3 is 16 residues. The germline V gene has CDR1 SGHKS and CDR2 YYEKEE (reference sequence). CDR3 bases: TGTGCCAGCAGCTTATCCGGGACAGGGAACGGTTCACCCCTCCACTTT. The encoded protein is CASSLSGTGNGSPLHF.

This clone was seen only a few times. The J gene is TRBJ1-6, the V gene TRBV5-1; TRBD1 matches at 7 bases. The CDR3 has 16 amino acids. V was pared by 1 base and J by 7 bases, with 8 bases of the junction left unmatched. The germline CDR1 and CDR2 sequences are SGHRS and YFSETQ. CDR3 sequence: CASSLYQTGLNSPLHF. The CDR3 coding sequence is TGCGCCAGCAGCTTGTACCAGACAGGGCTCAATTCACCCCTCCACTTT.

The chain carries TRBV4-3 and TRBJ2-3, with 13 bases that match TRBD2. The V and J ends lost 1 base and 0 bases, in that order; junction bases with no gene match: 4. The germline V gene has CDR1 LGHNA and CDR2 YSLEER. This CDR3 comprises 18 residues. CDR3 DNA sequence: TGCGCCAGCAGCCAAGGGACTAGCGGGAGACGAAGCACAGATACGCAGTATTTT. It specifies CASSQGTSGRRSTDTQYF.

The J gene is TRBJ1-2, the V gene TRBV9; 12 positions agree with TRBD1. With 3 bases clipped from V and 4 bases from J, the junction kept 4 bases outside the gene matches. Germline loops: CDR1 SGDLS, CDR2 YYNGEE. The CDR3 length is 15 residues. For the CDR3, the DNA is TGTGCCAGCAGCGAAGGGACAGGGGGCCTCTATGGCTACACCTTC. It codes for CASSEGTGGLYGYTF.

This clone was counted at least ten times. This chain connects TRBV2 to TRBJ2-5, with D perhaps matching TRBD1 (5 bases). In germline, CDR1 is SNHLY, CDR2 FYNNEI. The CDR3 has 12 residues. The ends were cut back, 4 bases at V and 4 bases at J, with 7 bases in the middle. The CDR3: CASSAGSETQYF. DNA of the CDR3: TGTGCCAGCAGTGCAGGGTCAGAGACCCAGTACTTC.

The rearrangement links TRBV28 to TRBJ1-6; D remains ambiguous. With 7 bases removed from V and 9 bases from J, the gap between germline ends came to 16 bases. This CDR3 is built from 14 residues. Germline V gene sequence: CDR1 MDHEN, CDR2 SYDVKM. The chain's CDR3 is CASKPGHWRSPLHF. The CDR3, as DNA: TGTGCCAGCAAACCGGGTCACTGGCGTTCACCCCTCCACTTT.

This chain links TRBV7-9 with TRBJ1-3, with D hard to call. The germline gives CDR1 SEHNR, CDR2 FQNEAQ (reference sequence). The CDR3 consists of 13 residues. V was cut by 4 bases and J by 6 bases, with 10 bases left in between. The CDR3 here is CASSSELVNTIYF. CDR3 nucleotide sequence: TGTGCCAGCAGCTCCGAGCTTGTAAACACCATATATTTT.

This chain uses TRBV3-1 (or the pseudogene TRBV3-2) with TRBJ2-5; maybe TRBD1 (5 bases). The CDR3 consists of 15 residues. V dropped 0 bases and J dropped 4 bases, with 12 bases sitting between them. CDR1 is LGHDT, CDR2 YNNKEL, per germline (reference sequence). CDR3 sequence: CASSQEGIRGETQYF. The DNA of the CDR3 is TGTGCCAGCAGCCAAGAGGGGATAAGGGGAGAGACCCAGTACTTC.

The chain links TRBV6-5 to TRBJ2-7; TRBD2 is a possible D gene (6 bases). Per germline, CDR1 MNHEY and CDR2 SVGAGI. Trimming cost V 6 bases and J 2 bases, with 17 bases left between them. The CDR3 loop spans 15 amino acids. In nucleotides, the CDR3 is TGTGCCAGCAGCCACCTCGGGACTTATGCCTACGAGCAGTACTTC. It translates to CASSHLGTYAYEQYF.

This chain connects TRBV18 to TRBJ2-1, with 11 bases identical to TRBD2. Trimming cost V 3 bases and J 5 bases; bases outside gene matches: 6. The CDR3 covers 16 residues. The germline CDR1 and CDR2 sequences are KGHSH and LQKENI. CDR3 nucleotides: TGTGCCAGCTCACCCTCACTAGCGGGAGTCAACAATGAGCAGTTCTTC. It specifies CASSPSLAGVNNEQFF.

The chain links TRBV4-1 to TRBJ1-1; 7 bases agree with TRBD1. The CDR3 length is 14 residues. Germline V gene lookup returns CDR1 MGHRA and CDR2 YSYEKL. Trimming at V came to 1 base and at J to 5 bases, leaving 4 bases not matched to a gene. CDR3 residues: CASSQVYRGTEAFF. CDR3 coding DNA: TGCGCCAGCAGCCAAGTGTACAGGGGAACTGAAGCTTTCTTT.

The gene calls are TRBV4-3 and TRBJ2-2; possibly TRBD2 for D (6 bases). CDR1 and CDR2 from the germline V gene are LGHNA and YSLEER. Trimming stripped 0 bases from V and 2 bases from J, with 16 bases between. The CDR3 runs to 18 residues. The CDR3 protein is CASSQEGLAFLNTGELFF. The CDR3 coding sequence is TGCGCCAGCAGCCAAGAGGGACTGGCTTTCTTAAACACCGGGGAGCTGTTTTTT.

V is TRBV11-2 and J is TRBJ2-3; 10 positions match TRBD2. V gave up 8 bases and J gave up 3 bases; unmatched junction bases: 5. Germline V gene sequence: CDR1 SGHAT, CDR2 FQNNGV. There are 14 residues in the CDR3. The CDR3 DNA reads TGTGCCAGCCGAGCGGGAGGGAGGACAGATACGCAGTATTTT. It yields the protein CASRAGGRTDTQYF.

V usage is TRBV2 and J usage is TRBJ1-5; D remains unclear. The CDR3 has 16 residues. Trimming took off 2 bases at V and 2 bases at J, with 13 bases between the two ends. The V gene's germline CDR1 is SNHLY and CDR2 FYNNEI. The CDR3 DNA is TGTGCCAGCAGTGAAATCGGGGTGGGCCGCAATCAGCCCCAGCATTTT. This encodes CASSEIGVGRNQPQHF.

CDR3 nucleotide sequence: TGTGCCAGCAGTTTGCAGGGTCTCACTGAAGCTTTCTTT. This translates into CASSLQGLTEAFF. The chain is built from TRBV27 and TRBJ1-1; D possibly corresponds to TRBD1 (5 bases). The CDR3 extends over 13 amino acids. Germline loops: CDR1 MNHEY, CDR2 SMNVEV (reference sequence). V was trimmed by 3 bases and J by 4 bases, leaving 9 bases between them.

This clone has only a few counts. The chain couples TRBV2 to TRBJ1-2; 8 nucleotides agree with TRBD1. The junction had 8 bases not matched to a gene; V was cut back by 9 bases and J by 8 bases. Germline V gives CDR1 SNHLY, CDR2 FYNNEI. This CDR3 region has 12 residues. CDR3 in DNA: TGTGCCAGAGGACAGGGTGGTTTGGGCTACACCTTC. It encodes CARGQGGLGYTF.

Ten or more counts support this clone. The gene calls are TRBV11-2 and TRBJ2-5, with TRBD2 matching 7 bases. Germline CDR1 is SGHAT and CDR2 is FQNNGV. CDR3 size: 16 residues. J lost 4 bases, V lost 4 bases, and 12 bases had no gene match. The CDR3 region is CASSSTSSGEGETQYF. As DNA, the CDR3 is TGTGCCAGCAGCTCCACCTCTAGCGGCGAGGGAGAGACCCAGTACTTC. Variable domain in full (rest from reference TRBV11-2 and TRBJ2-5): EAGVAQSPRYKIIEKRQSVAFWCNPISGHATLYWYQQILGQGPKLLIQFQNNGVVDDSQLPKDRFSAERLKGVDSTLKIQPAKLEDSAVYLCASSSTSSGEGETQYFGPGTRLLVL.

V is TRBV24-1 and J is TRBJ1-5; D possibly corresponds to TRBD1 (5 bases). Trimming left V 12 bases short and J 1 base short, with 21 bases between. This CDR3 contains 16 residues. Germline loops: CDR1 KGHDR, CDR2 SFDVKD. The CDR3 DNA reads as TGTGCCCCCCCCCAGCAAGGGACTCGCAGCAATCAGCCCCAGCATTTT. This encodes CAPPQQGTRSNQPQHF.

The chain joins TRBV7-2 to TRBJ2-2; D might be TRBD2 (5 bases). This CDR3 region has 17 residues. Germline V gene sequence: CDR1 SGHTA, CDR2 FQGNSA. Trimming pared 3 bases from V and 2 bases from J, leaving 16 bases between. Written as DNA, the CDR3 is TGTGCCAGCAGCTTGGACTGGGCCTCCACTAACACCGGGGAGCTGTTTTTT. It specifies CASSLDWASTNTGELFF.

The chain carries TRBV5-1 and TRBJ2-1; D is possibly TRBD2 (7 bases). V lost 4 bases and J 0 bases, leaving 17 bases between the germline ends. Per germline, CDR1 SGHRS and CDR2 YFSETQ. The CDR3 consists of 17 residues. The chain's CDR3 is CASSPRGAGASYNEQFF. CDR3 DNA: TGCGCCAGCAGCCCTCGGGGGGCGGGGGCCTCCTACAATGAGCAGTTCTTC.

The genes are TRBV6-5 and TRBJ1-6; 7 nucleotides agree with TRBD1. V lost 7 bases and J lost 8; bases outside the gene matches: 8. The CDR3 totals 14 residues. Germline CDR1 reads MNHEY; CDR2 reads SVGAGI. CDR3 in DNA: TGTGCCAGCACTATACAGGGGAAGGATTCACCCCTCCACTTT. Encoded protein: CASTIQGKDSPLHF.